This T cell receptor beta chain was documented in a study of T cell changes during pregnancy in multiple sclerosis. Clones were read by immunoSEQ multiplex PCR, and TCRdb kept only the in-frame ones, dropping some. This sample has about 100,000 clones; 85% to 95% occur once, and the top ten carry approximately 2.6%. Germline CDR1 and CDR2: LNHDA and SQIVND (reference sequence). The CDR3 covers 16 residues. V gave up 1 base and J gave up 1 base; unmatched junction bases: 6. This clone appeared a few times. The chain has TRBV19 and TRBJ1-1, with 7 bases matching TRBD1. The sequence was collected from a female donor with multiple sclerosis, enrolled in a pregnancy study. Sequenced material: peripheral blood, taken in the first trimester of pregnancy. Here the CDR3 DNA reads TGTGCCAGTAGTATAGGTGGGCCAGGGGGGAACACTGAAGCTTTCTTT. This encodes CASSIGGPGGNTEAFF.